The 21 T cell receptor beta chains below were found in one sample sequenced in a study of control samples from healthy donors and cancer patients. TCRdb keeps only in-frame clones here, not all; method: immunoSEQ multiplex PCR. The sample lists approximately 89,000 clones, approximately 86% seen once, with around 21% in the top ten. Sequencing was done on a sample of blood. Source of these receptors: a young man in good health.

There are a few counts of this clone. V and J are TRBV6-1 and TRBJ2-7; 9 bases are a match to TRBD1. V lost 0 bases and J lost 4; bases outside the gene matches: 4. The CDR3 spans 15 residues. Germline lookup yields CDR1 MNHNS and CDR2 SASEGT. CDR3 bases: TGTGCCAGCAGTGAAGCCGGGACAGGGCTTTACGAGCAGTACGTC. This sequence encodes CASSEAGTGLYEQYV.

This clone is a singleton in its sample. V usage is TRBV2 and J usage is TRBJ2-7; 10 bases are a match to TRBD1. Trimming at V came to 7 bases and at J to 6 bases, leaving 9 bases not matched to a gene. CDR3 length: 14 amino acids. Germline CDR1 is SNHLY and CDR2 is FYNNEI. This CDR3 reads CASIPDRGSGEQYF. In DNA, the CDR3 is TGTGCCAGCATCCCGGACAGGGGGTCGGGCGAGCAGTACTTC.

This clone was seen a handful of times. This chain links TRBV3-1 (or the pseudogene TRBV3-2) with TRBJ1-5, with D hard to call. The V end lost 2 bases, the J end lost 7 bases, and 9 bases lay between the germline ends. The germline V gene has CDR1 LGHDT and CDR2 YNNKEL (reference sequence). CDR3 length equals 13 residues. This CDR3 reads CASSQLGRQPQHF. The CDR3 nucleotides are TGTGCCAGCAGCCAATTGGGCAGACAGCCCCAGCATTTT.

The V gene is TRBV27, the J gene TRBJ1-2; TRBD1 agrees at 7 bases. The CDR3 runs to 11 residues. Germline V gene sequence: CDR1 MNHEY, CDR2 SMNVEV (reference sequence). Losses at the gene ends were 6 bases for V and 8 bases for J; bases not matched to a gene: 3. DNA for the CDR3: TGTGCCAGCAGCCAGGGGGGAGGCTACACCTTC. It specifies CASSQGGGYTF.

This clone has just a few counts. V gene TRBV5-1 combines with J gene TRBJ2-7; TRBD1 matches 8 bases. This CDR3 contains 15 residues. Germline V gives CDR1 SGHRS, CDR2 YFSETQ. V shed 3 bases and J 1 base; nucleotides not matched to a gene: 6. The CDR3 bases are TGCGCCAGCAGCTCGTCGGGGACAGGATCCTACGAGCAGTACTTC. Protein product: CASSSSGTGSYEQYF.

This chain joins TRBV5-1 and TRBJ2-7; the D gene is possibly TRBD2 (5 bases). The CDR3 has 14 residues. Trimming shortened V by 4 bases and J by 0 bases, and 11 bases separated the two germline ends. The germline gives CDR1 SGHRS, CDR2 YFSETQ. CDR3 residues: CASSSAGISYEQYF. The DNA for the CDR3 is TGCGCCAGCAGCAGCGCCGGGATCTCCTACGAGCAGTACTTC.

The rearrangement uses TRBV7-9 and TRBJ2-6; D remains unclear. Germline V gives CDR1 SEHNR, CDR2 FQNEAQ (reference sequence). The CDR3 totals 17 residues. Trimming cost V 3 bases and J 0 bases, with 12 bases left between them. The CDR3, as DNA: TGTGCCAGCAGCTTTGGCCTCCCGGGCTCTGGGGCCAACGTCCTGACTTTC. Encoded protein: CASSFGLPGSGANVLTF.

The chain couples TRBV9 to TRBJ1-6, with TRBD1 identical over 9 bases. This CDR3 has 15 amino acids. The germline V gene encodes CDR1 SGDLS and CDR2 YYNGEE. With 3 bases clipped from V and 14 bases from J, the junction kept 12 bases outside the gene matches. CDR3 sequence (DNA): TGTGCCAGCAGCGGTACGGGACAGGGAACTCCGGCCCTCCACTTT. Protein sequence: CASSGTGQGTPALHF.

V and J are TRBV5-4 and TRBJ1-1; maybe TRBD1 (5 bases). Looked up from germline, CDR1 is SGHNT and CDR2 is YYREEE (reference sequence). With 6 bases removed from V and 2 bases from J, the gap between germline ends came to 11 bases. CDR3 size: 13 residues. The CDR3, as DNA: TGTGCCAGCAATCCGCAGGGTAACACTGAAGCTTTCTTT. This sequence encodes CASNPQGNTEAFF.

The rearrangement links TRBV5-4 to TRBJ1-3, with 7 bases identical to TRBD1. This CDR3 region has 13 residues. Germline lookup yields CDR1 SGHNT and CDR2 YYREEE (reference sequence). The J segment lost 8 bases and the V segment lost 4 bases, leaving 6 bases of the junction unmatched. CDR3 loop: CASSLWQGDTIYF. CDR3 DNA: TGTGCCAGCAGCCTTTGGCAGGGGGACACCATATATTTT.

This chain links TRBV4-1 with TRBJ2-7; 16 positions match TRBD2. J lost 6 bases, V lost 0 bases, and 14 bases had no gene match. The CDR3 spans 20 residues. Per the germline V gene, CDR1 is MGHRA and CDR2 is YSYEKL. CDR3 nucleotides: TGCGCCAGCAGCCAAGATCTGCCGGGACTAGCGGGGGGGAGTTTTCTCGAGCAGTACGTC. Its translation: CASSQDLPGLAGGSFLEQYV.

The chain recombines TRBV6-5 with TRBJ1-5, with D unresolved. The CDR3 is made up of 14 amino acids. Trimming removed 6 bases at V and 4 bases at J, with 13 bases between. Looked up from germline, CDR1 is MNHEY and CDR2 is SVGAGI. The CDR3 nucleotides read TGTGCCAGCAGGCCCTCGGACTGGAATCAGCCCCAGCATTTT. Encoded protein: CASRPSDWNQPQHF.

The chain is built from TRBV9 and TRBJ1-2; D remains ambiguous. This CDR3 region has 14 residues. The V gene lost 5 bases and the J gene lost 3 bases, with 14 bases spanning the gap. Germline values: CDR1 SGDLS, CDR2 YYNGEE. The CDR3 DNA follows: TGTGCCAGCAGTCCGGCCCCGACCGACTATGGCTACACCTTC. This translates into CASSPAPTDYGYTF.

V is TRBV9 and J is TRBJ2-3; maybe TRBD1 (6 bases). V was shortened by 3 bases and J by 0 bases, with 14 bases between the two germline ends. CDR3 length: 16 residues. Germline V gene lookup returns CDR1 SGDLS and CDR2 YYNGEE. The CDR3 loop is CASSAQGPYSTDTQYF. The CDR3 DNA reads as TGTGCCAGCAGCGCACAGGGTCCGTATAGCACAGATACGCAGTATTTT.

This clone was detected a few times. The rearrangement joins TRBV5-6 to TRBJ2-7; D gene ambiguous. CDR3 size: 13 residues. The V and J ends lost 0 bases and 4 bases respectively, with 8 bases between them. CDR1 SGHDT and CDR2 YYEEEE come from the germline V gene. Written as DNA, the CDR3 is TGTGCCAGCAGCTTGGATCCCGGATACGAGCAGTACTTC. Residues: CASSLDPGYEQYF.

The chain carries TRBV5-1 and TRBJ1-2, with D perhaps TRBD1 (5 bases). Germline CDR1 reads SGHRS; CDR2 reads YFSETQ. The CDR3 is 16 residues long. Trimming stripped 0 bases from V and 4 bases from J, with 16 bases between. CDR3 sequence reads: CASSLVGSGRPYGYTF. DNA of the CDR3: TGCGCCAGCAGCTTGGTGGGGTCAGGGCGTCCCTATGGCTACACCTTC.

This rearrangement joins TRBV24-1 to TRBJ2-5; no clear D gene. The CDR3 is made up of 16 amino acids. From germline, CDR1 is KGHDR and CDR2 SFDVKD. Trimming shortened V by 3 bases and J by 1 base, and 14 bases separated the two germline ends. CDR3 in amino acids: CATSDPNAQLQETQYF. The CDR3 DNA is TGTGCCACCAGTGATCCCAACGCACAGCTCCAAGAGACCCAGTACTTC.

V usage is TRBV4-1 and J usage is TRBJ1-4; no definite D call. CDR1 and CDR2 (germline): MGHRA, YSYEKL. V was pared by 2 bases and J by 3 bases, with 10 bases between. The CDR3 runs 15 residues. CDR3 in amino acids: CASSQLSGANEKLFF. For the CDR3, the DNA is TGCGCCAGCAGCCAACTTTCCGGAGCTAATGAAAAACTGTTTTTT.

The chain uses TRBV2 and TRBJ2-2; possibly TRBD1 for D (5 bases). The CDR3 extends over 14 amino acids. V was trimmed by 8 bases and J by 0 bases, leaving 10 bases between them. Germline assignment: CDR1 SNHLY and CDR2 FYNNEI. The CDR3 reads CASRGQSNTGELFF. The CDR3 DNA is TGTGCCAGCCGTGGACAATCGAACACCGGGGAGCTGTTTTTT.

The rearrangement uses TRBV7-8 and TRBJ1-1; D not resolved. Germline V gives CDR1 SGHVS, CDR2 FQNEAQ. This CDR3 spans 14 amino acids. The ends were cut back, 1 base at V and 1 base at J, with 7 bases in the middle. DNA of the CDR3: TGTGCCAGCAGCTTAGGTCGGCAGAACACTGAAGCTTTCTTT. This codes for CASSLGRQNTEAFF. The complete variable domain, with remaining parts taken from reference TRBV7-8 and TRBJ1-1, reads GAGVSQSPRYKVAKRGQDVALRCDPISGHVSLFWYQQALGQGPEFLTYFQNEAQLDKSGLPSDRFFAERPEGSVSTLKIQRTQQEDSAVYLCASSLGRQNTEAFFGQGTRLTVV.

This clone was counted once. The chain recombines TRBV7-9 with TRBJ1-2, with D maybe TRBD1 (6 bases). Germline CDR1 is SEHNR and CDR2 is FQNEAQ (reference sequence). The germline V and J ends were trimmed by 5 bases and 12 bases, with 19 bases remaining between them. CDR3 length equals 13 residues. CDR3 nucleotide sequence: TGTGCCAGCAGCCAGGGACGGGCAGGGGCGAACACCTTC. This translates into CASSQGRAGANTF. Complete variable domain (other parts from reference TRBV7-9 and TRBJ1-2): DTGVSQNPRHKITKRGQNVTFRCDPISEHNRLYWYRQTLGQGPEFLTYFQNEAQLEKSRLLSDRFSAERPKGSFSTLEIQRTEQGDSAMYLCASSQGRAGANTFGSGTRLTVV.